This T cell receptor beta chain stems from a study of cytotoxic CD8 clonotypes in ibrutinib-treated CLL. This table comes from immunoSEQ multiplex PCR, and its TCRdb copy is limited to in-frame clones, with some not included. This table holds some 130,000 clones, 70% to 80% found once. Germline V gives CDR1 SNHLY, CDR2 FYNNEI. The CDR3 runs 15 residues. Trimming at V came to 9 bases and at J to 1 base, leaving 5 bases not matched to a gene. This receptor was obtained from a human donor with chronic lymphocytic leukemia. J is TRBJ2-2 and V is TRBV2, with 10 bases identical to TRBD1. The sample consisted of PBMCs, taken after 24 months of ibrutinib treatment. The chain's CDR3 is CASARDRGNTGELFF. CDR3 in DNA: TGTGCCAGTGCCCGGGACAGGGGGAACACCGGGGAGCTGTTTTTT.